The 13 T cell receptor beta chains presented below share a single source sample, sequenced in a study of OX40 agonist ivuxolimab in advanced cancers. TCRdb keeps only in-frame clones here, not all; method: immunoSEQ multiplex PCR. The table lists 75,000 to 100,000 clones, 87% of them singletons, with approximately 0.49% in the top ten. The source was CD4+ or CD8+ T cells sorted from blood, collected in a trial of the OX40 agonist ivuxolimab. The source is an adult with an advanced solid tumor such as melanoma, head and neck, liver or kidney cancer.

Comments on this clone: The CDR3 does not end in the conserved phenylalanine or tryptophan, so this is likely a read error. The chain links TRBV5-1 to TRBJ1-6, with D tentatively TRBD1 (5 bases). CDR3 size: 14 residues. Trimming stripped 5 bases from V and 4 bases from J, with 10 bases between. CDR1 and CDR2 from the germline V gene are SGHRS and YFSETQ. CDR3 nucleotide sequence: TGCGCCAGCAGTGAAGGGGATTATAATTCACCCCTCCACCTT. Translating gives CASSEGDYNSPLHL.

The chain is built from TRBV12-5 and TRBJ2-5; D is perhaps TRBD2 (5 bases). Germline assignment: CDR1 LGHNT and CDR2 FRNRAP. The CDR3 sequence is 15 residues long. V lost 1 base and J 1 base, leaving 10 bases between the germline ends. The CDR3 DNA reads TGTGCTAGTGGTTTGGGACTATCCATCCAAGAGACCCAGTACTTC. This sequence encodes CASGLGLSIQETQYF.

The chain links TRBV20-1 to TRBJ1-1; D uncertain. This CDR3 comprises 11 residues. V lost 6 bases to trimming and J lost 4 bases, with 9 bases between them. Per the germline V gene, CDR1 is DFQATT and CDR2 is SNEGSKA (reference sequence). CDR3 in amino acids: CSAVKGTEAFF. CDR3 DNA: TGCAGTGCCGTTAAGGGCACTGAAGCTTTCTTT.

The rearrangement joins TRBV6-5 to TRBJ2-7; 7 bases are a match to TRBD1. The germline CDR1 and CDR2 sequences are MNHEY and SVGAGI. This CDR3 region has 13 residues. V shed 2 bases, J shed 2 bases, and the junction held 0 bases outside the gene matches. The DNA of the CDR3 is TGTGCCAGCAGTTACGACAGGGCCTACGAGCAGTACTTC. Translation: CASSYDRAYEQYF.

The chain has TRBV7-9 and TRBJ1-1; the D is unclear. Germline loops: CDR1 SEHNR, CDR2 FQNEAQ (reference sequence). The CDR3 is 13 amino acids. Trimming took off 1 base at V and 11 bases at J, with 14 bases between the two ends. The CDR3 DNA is TGTGCCAGCAGCTTAGAGGCCCCGGAGGTGGCTTTCTTT. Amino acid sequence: CASSLEAPEVAFF.

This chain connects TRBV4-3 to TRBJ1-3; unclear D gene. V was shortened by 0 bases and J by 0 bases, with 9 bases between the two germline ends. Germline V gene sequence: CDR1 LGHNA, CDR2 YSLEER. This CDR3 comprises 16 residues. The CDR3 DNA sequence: TGCGCCAGCAGCCAAGACCAGGAGAGCTCTGGAAACACCATATATTTT. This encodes CASSQDQESSGNTIYF.

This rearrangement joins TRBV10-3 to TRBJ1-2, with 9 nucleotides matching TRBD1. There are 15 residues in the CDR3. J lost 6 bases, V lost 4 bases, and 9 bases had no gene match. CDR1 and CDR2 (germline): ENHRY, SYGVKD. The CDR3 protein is CAISAGTGKVHGYTF. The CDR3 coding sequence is TGTGCCATCAGTGCTGGGACAGGGAAAGTTCATGGCTACACCTTC.

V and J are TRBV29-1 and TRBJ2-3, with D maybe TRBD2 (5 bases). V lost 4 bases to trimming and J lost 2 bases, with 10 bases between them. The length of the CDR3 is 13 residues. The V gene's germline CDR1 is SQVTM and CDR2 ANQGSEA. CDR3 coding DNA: TGCAGCGTTGTTCGGACTGTCACAGATACGCAGTATTTT. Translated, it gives CSVVRTVTDTQYF.

The DNA for the CDR3 is TGTGCCAGTAGGCGTCCCGGCGCCTATGGCTACACCTTC. This sequence encodes CASRRPGAYGYTF. This rearrangement joins TRBV6-1 to TRBJ1-2; D not resolved. V lost 9 bases and J 4 bases, leaving 15 bases between the germline ends. Per germline, CDR1 MNHNS and CDR2 SASEGT. This CDR3 region has 13 residues.

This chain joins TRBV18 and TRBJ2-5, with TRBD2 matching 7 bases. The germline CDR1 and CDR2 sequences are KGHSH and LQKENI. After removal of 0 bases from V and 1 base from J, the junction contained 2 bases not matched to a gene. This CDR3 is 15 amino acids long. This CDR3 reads CASSPPWGGQETQYF. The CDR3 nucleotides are TGTGCCAGCTCACCACCTTGGGGGGGCCAAGAGACCCAGTACTTC.

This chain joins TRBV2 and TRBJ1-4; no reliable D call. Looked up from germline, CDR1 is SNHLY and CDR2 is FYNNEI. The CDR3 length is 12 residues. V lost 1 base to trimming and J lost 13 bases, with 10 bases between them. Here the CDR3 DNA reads TGTGCCAGCAGTGAAGACAGACAAGGACTGTTTTTT. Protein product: CASSEDRQGLFF.

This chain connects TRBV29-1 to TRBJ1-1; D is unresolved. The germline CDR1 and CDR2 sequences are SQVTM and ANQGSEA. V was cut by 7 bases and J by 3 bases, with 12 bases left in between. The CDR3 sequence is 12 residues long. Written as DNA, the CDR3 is TGCAGCGCAACCCCAGGCTACACTGAAGCTTTCTTT. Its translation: CSATPGYTEAFF. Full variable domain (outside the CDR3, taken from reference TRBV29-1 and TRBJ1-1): SAVISQKPSRDICQRGTSLTIQCQVDSQVTMMFWYRQQPGQSLTLIATANQGSEATYESGFVIDKFPISRPNLTFSTLTVSNMSPEDSSIYLCSATPGYTEAFFGQGTRLTVV.

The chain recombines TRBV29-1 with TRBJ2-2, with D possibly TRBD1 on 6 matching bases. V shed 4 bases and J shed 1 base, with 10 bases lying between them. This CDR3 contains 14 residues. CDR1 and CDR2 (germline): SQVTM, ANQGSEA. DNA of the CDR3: TGCAGCGTTGTGGACAGAATGAACACCGGGGAGCTGTTTTTT. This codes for CSVVDRMNTGELFF.